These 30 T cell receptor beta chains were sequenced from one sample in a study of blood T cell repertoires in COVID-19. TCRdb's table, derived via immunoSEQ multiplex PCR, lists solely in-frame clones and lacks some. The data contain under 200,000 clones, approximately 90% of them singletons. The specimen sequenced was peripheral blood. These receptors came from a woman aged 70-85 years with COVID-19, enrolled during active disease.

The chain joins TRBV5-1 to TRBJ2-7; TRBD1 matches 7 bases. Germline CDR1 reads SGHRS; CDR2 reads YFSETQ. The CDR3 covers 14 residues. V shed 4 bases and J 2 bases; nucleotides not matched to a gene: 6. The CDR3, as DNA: TGCGCCAGCAGCCCAGGACAGGAGACCTACGAGCAGTACTTC. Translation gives CASSPGQETYEQYF. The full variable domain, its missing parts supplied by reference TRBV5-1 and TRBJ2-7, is KAGVTQTPRYLIKTRGQQVTLSCSPISGHRSVSWYQQTPGQGLQFLFEYFSETQRNKGNFPGRFSGRQFSNSRSEMNVSTLELGDSALYLCASSPGQETYEQYFGPGTRLTVT.

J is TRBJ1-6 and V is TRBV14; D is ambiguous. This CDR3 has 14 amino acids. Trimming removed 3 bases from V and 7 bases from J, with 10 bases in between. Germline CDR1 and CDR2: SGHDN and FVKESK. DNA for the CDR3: TGTGCCAGCAGCCATGGCGGTGTAAATTCACCCCTCCACTTT. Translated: CASSHGGVNSPLHF.

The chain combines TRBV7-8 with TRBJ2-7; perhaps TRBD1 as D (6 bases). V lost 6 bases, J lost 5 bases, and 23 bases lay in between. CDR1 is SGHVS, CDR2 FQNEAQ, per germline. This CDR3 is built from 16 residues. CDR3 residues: CASRSSGTRSPDEQYF. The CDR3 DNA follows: TGTGCCAGCAGATCCTCCGGGACACGGTCGCCCGACGAGCAGTACTTC.

The CDR3 loop is CASSLGSGGQSPLHF. The DNA of the CDR3 is TGTGCCAGCAGCTTAGGGTCTGGGGGCCAGTCCCCCCTCCACTTT. The rearrangement uses TRBV7-9 and TRBJ1-6, with D perhaps TRBD1 (6 bases). The germline CDR1 and CDR2 sequences are SEHNR and FQNEAQ (reference sequence). Trimming removed 1 base at V and 13 bases at J, with 17 bases between. This CDR3 has 15 amino acids.

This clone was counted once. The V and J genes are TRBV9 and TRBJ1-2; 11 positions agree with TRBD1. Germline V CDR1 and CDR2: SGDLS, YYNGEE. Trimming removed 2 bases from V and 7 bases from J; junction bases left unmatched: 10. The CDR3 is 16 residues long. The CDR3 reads CASSVDYRDRGSGYTF. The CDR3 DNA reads TGTGCCAGCAGCGTGGACTACCGGGACAGGGGGTCTGGCTACACCTTC. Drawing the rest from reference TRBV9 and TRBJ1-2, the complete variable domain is DSGVTQTPKHLITATGQRVTLRCSPRSGDLSVYWYQQSLDQGLQFLIQYYNGEERAKGNILERFSAQQFPDLHSELNLSSLELGDSALYFCASSVDYRDRGSGYTFGSGTRLTVV.

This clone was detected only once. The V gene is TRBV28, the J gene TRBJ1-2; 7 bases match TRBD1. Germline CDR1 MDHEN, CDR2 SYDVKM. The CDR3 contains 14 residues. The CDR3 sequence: CATGTVLPGGGYTF. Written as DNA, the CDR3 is TGTGCAACCGGGACAGTCCTTCCTGGGGGGGGCTACACCTTC.

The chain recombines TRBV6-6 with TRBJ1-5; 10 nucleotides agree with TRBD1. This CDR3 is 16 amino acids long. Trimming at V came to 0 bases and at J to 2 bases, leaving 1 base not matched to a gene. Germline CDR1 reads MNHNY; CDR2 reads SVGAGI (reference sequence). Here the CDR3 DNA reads TGTGCCAGCAGTTACTCCGGGACAGGGGGCAATCAGCCCCAGCATTTT. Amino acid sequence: CASSYSGTGGNQPQHF.

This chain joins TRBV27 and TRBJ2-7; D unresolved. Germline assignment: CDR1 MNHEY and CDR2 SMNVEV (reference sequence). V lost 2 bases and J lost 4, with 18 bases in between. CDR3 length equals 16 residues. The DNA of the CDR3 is TGTGCCAGCAGTTTAATATCTGGCCAGGTCGTTTACGAGCAGTACTTC. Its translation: CASSLISGQVVYEQYF.

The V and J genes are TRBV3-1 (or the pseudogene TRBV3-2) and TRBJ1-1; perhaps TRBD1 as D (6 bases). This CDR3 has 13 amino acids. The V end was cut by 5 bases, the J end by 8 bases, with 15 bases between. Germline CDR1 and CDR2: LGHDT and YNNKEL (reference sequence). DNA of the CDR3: TGTGCCAGCAGCTCCTCGTCGGGGGGCGAAGCTTTCTTT. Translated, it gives CASSSSSGGEAFF.

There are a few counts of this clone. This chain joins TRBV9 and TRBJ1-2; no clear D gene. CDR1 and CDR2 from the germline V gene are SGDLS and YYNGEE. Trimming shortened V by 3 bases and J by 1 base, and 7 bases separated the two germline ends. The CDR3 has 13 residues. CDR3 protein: CASSETNNYGYTF. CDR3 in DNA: TGTGCCAGCAGCGAGACAAATAACTATGGCTACACCTTC.

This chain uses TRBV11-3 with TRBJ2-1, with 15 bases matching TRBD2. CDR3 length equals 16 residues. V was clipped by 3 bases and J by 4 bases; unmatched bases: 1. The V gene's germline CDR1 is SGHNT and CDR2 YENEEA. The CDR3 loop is CASSFGLAGGYNEQFF. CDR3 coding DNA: TGTGCCAGCAGCTTCGGACTAGCGGGGGGGTACAATGAGCAGTTCTTC.

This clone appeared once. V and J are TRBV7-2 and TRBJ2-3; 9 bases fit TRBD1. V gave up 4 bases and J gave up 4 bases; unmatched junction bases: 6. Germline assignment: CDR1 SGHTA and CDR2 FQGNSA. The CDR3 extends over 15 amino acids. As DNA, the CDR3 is TGTGCCAGCAGCTGGGGACAGGGTGGATCAGATACGCAGTATTTT. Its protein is CASSWGQGGSDTQYF.

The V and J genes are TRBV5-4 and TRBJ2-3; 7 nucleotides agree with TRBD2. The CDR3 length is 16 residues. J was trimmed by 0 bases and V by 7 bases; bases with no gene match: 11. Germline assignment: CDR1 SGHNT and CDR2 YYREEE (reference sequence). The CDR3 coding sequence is TGTGCCAGCTCCTGGGAGGGAGGGACTAGCACAGATACGCAGTATTTT. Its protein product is CASSWEGGTSTDTQYF.

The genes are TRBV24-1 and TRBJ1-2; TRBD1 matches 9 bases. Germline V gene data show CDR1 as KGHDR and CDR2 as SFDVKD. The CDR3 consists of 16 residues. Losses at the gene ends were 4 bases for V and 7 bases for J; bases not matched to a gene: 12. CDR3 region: CATSDDTQGALRGYTF. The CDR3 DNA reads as TGTGCCACCAGTGACGACACACAGGGGGCGCTTCGTGGCTACACCTTC.

As DNA, the CDR3 is TGTGCCAGCATCCCAGTTACAGGAAACACCATATATTTT. Protein product: CASIPVTGNTIYF. The chain combines TRBV6-5 with TRBJ1-3; the D is unclear. The V gene's germline CDR1 is MNHEY and CDR2 SVGAGI. V was pared by 7 bases and J by 4 bases, with 11 bases between. The CDR3 contains 13 residues.

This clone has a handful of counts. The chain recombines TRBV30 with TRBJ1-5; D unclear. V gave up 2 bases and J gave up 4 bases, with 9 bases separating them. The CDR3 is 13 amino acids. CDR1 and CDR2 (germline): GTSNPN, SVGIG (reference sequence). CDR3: CAWSMSPNQPQHF. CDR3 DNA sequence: TGTGCCTGGAGTATGAGTCCAAATCAGCCCCAGCATTTT.

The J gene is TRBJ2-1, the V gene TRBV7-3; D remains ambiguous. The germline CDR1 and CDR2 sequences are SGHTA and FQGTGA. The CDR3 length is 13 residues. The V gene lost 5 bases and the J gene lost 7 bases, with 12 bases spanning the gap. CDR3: CASSPNSLNEQFF. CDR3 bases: TGTGCCAGCAGCCCCAATAGTCTTAATGAGCAGTTCTTC.

The CDR3 nucleotides are TGTGCCAGCAGCCAAAATTCACCCCTCCACTTT. This translates into CASSQNSPLHF. The V gene is TRBV5-8, the J gene TRBJ1-6; D unresolved. V was trimmed by 4 bases and J by 7 bases, leaving 3 bases between them. The germline gives CDR1 SGHTS, CDR2 YDEGEE. The CDR3 is 11 residues long.

The CDR3 nucleotides read TGCGCCAGCACCCGGGACAGTACTATCTCTGGAAACACCATATATTTT. Its protein product is CASTRDSTISGNTIYF. The chain carries TRBV5-1 and TRBJ1-3, with 7 bases aligning to TRBD1. Trimming took 6 bases from V and 0 from J; bases not matched to a gene: 9. The CDR3 is 16 amino acids. Germline V gene lookup returns CDR1 SGHRS and CDR2 YFSETQ.

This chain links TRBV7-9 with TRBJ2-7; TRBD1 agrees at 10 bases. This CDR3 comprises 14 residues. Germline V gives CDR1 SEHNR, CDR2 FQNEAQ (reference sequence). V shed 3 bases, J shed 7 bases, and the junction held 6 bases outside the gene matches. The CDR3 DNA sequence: TGTGCCAGCAGCTTTTGGGACAGGGGTGGGGAGCAGTACTTC. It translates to CASSFWDRGGEQYF.

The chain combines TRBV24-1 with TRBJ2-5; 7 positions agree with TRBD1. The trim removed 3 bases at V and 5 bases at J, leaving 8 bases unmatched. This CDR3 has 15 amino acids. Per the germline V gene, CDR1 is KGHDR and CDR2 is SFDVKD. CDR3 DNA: TGTGCCACCAGTGATGGGGCACAGGGGCAGGAGACCCAGTACTTC. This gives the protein CATSDGAQGQETQYF.

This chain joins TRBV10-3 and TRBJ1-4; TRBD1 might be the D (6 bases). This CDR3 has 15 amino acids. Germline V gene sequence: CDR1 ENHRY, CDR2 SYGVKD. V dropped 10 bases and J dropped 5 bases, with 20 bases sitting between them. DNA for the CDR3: TGTGCCACCAGAGTGGGGGCAGGGCGGAATGAAAAACTGTTTTTT. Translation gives CATRVGAGRNEKLFF.

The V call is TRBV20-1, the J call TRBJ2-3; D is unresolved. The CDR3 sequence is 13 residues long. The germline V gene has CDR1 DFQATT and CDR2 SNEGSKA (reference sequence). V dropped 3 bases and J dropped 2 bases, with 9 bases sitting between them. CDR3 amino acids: CSASWAATDTQYF. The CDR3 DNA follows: TGCAGTGCTAGTTGGGCTGCCACAGATACGCAGTATTTT.

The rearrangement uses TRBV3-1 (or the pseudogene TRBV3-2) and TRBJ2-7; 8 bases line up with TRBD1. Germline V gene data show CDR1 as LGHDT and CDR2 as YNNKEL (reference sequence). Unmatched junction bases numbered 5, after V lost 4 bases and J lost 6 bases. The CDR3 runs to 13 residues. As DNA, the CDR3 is TGTGCCAGCAGCCTCAGGGGGCGCGGCGAGCAGTACTTC. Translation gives CASSLRGRGEQYF.

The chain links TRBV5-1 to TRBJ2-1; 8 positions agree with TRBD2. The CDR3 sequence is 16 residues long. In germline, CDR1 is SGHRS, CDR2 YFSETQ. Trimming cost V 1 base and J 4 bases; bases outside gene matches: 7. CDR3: CASSLIGGASYNEQFF. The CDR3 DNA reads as TGCGCCAGCAGCTTGATCGGGGGGGCGTCTTACAATGAGCAGTTCTTC.

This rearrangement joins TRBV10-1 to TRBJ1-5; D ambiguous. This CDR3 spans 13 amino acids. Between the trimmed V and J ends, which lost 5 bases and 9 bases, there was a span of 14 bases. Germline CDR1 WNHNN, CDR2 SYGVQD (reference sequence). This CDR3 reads CASSSGRDRPQHF. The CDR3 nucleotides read TGCGCCAGCAGTTCCGGGAGAGATCGGCCCCAGCATTTT.

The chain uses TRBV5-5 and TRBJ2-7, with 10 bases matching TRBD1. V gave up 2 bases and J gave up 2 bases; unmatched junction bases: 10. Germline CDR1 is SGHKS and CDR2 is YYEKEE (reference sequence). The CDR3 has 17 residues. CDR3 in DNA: TGTGCCAGCAGCTTCGGGGCACCGGGACAGGGGCCCTACGAGCAGTACTTC. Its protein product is CASSFGAPGQGPYEQYF.

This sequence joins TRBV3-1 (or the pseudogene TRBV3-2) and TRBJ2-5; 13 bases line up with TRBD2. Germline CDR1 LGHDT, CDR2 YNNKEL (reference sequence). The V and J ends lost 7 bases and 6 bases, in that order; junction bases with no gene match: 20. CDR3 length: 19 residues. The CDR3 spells CASNPRSPTSGGAPQTQYF. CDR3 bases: TGTGCCAGCAACCCCCGGAGTCCTACTAGCGGGGGGGCTCCCCAGACCCAGTACTTC.

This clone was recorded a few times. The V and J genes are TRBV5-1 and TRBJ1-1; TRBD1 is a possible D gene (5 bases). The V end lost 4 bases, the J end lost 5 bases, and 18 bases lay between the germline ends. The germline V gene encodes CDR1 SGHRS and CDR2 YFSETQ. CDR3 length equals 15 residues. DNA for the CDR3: TGCGCCAGCAGCCTGGCGGGGGGAGGGGAGACTGAAGCTTTCTTT. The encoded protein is CASSLAGGGETEAFF.

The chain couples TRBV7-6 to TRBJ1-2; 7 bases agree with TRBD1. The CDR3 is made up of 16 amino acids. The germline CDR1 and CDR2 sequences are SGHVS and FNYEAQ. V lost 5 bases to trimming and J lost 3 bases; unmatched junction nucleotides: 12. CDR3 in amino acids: CASSPAAGQIDYGYTF. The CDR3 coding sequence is TGTGCCAGCAGCCCAGCCGCGGGACAGATTGACTATGGCTACACCTTC.